This TCR beta chain was observed in a study of T cells in Graves' hyperthyroidism and ophthalmopathy. Study context: Before treatment of any kind, peripheral blood was taken at initial diagnosis.

Broader study findings: Most expanded thyroid clonotypes above 0.001 also appeared in blood.

The CDR3 sequence is 14 residues long. The V gene's germline CDR1 is MGHRA and CDR2 YSYEKL. The V end lost 4 bases, the J end lost 5 bases, and 15 bases lay between the germline ends. Orbital computed tomography and thyroid ultrasound, together with serum TRAb and thyroxine and clinical symptoms, were used for diagnoses. The source of the PBMCs was 10 ml of fresh peripheral blood. Amplification of TCR beta CDR3 regions was performed using RNA transcripts as template. Carried out on the TCR CDR3, a first-round RT-PCR used the HTBI primer set. From the multiplex PCR reads, TCRdb called clonotypes with MiXCR, one entry per CDR3 protein. The data show some 580,000 distinct CDR3 sequences, about a sixth seen once. This clonotype was detected only a few times. No antigen is known for it.

The chain carries TRBV4-1 and TRBJ2-7; no firm D call. Sequencing input: blood. This receptor was taken from a woman aged 40 to 55 with Graves' ophthalmopathy. CDR3 residues: CASSLGFGVDEQYF. For the CDR3, the DNA is TGCGCCAGCAGCCTCGGTTTTGGGGTGGACGAGCAGTACTTC.